This entry lists 24 T cell receptor beta chains sequenced from one sample in a study of T cells in Graves' hyperthyroidism and ophthalmopathy. Amplification targeted TCR beta CDR3 regions from RNA transcripts. During a first-round RT-PCR of the TCR CDR3, the HTBI primer set was used. Each CDR3 protein is one row after TCRdb ran MiXCR on the multiplex PCR reads. The sample lists 620,000 or so distinct CDR3 sequences; 13% to 15% were seen once. The sequenced material came from blood. The origin of the receptors is a woman in her fifties or sixties with Graves' ophthalmopathy.

This clonotype was counted many times. The chain recombines TRBV12-3 or TRBV12-4 with TRBJ1-6; tentatively, D is TRBD1 (6 bases). Trimming cost V 3 bases and J 8 bases, with 14 bases left between them. The CDR3 extends over 15 amino acids. As DNA, the CDR3 is TGTGCCAGCAGTTTTCACGCAGGGGTGCATTCACCCCTCCACTTT. The encoded protein is CASSFHAGVHSPLHF.

This clonotype came up many times. This rearrangement joins TRBV11-3 to TRBJ1-5, with unresolved D. This CDR3 contains 15 residues. Trimming shortened V by 2 bases and J by 0 bases, and 8 bases separated the two germline ends. Germline values: CDR1 SGHNT, CDR2 YENEEA. In DNA form, the CDR3 reads TGTGCCAGCAGCTTATCGGGCTCTAGCAATCAGCCCCAGCATTTT. Its protein product is CASSLSGSSNQPQHF.

This clonotype was counted at least ten times. The chain has TRBV7-2 and TRBJ2-3, with D unresolved. Germline V lookup: CDR1 SGHTA, CDR2 FQGNSA. This CDR3 comprises 14 residues. V was pared by 3 bases and J by 5 bases, with 12 bases between. The CDR3 DNA reads as TGTGCCAGCAGCTTCTCCACGTGGTTAGATACGCAGTATTTT. Translating it yields CASSFSTWLDTQYF.

Ten or more counts support this clonotype. The CDR3 sequence: CASSYSGVNYEQYF. The CDR3 nucleotides read TGTGCCAGCAGTTATAGCGGGGTTAACTACGAGCAGTACTTC. The chain couples TRBV6-2 or TRBV6-3 to TRBJ2-7; 8 bases are shared with TRBD2. The V segment lost 3 bases and the J segment 3 bases; nucleotides outside the gene matches: 4. Germline V gives CDR1 MNHEY, CDR2 SVGEGT. This CDR3 has 14 residues.

About this clonotype itself: The junction does not match germline at one end; this may be a read error. This rearrangement joins TRBV7-3 to TRBJ2-1; 12 nucleotides match TRBD2. This CDR3 is 15 amino acids long. CDR1 and CDR2 from the germline V gene are SGHTA and FQGTGA. The CDR3 loop is CASSRGLAGHNEQLF. CDR3 sequence (DNA): TGTGCCAGCAGCCGAGGACTAGCGGGACACAATGAGCAGCTCTTC.

In its sample, this clonotype was seen many times. The chain has TRBV2 and TRBJ1-2; tentatively, D is TRBD1 (5 bases). The germline V and J ends were trimmed by 7 bases and 13 bases, with 13 bases remaining between them. The CDR3 spans 10 residues. The germline V gene encodes CDR1 SNHLY and CDR2 FYNNEI. This CDR3 reads CASTLGERTF. The CDR3, as DNA: TGTGCCAGCACCCTGGGGGAGCGCACCTTC.

This clonotype was seen a handful of times. This chain links TRBV7-3 with TRBJ2-7, with 7 bases matching TRBD1. The CDR3 runs to 14 residues. Germline V gene sequence: CDR1 SGHTA, CDR2 FQGTGA. Losses at the gene ends were 4 bases for V and 2 bases for J; bases not matched to a gene: 5. CDR3: CASSSGTVPYEQYF. The CDR3, as DNA: TGTGCCAGCAGCTCCGGGACAGTCCCCTACGAGCAGTACTTC.

This clonotype turned up a few times. Germline is not matched at one junction end, which may reflect a read error. The chain recombines TRBV7-7 with TRBJ2-5; D not certain. Per germline, CDR1 SSHAT and CDR2 FNYEAQ (reference sequence). This CDR3 is 13 amino acids long. As DNA, the CDR3 is TGTGCTAGCAGTTTATGGGTCCAAGAGACCCAGTACTTC. Translation gives CASSLWVQETQYF.

This clonotype showed up many times. The genes are TRBV7-3 and TRBJ2-1; TRBD2 matches at 11 bases. Germline V gives CDR1 SGHTA, CDR2 FQGTGA. The CDR3 has 16 residues. Unmatched junction bases numbered 4, after V lost 5 bases and J lost 1 base. The CDR3 coding sequence is TGTGCCAGCAGCGGGGGACTAGCGGAGTCCTACAATGAGCAGTTCTTC. This sequence encodes CASSGGLAESYNEQFF.

The sample holds many counts of this clonotype. The V and J genes are TRBV12-3 or TRBV12-4 and TRBJ2-2; 8 bases are shared with TRBD1. This CDR3 is built from 15 residues. The ends lost 3 bases at V and 7 bases at J; junction bases unmatched: 7. CDR3 sequence: CASSFLQGVGGELFF. DNA for the CDR3: TGTGCCAGCAGTTTCCTACAGGGGGTGGGCGGGGAGCTGTTTTTT.

The chain joins TRBV9 to TRBJ1-5; D gene ambiguous. Trimming pared 3 bases from V and 6 bases from J, leaving 13 bases between. CDR3 size: 14 residues. Germline values: CDR1 SGDLS, CDR2 YYNGEE. CDR3 nucleotides: TGTGCCAGCAGCGCGCTCGGGCGCGGTCAGCCCCAGCATTTT. Encoded protein: CASSALGRGQPQHF. Drawing the rest from reference TRBV9 and TRBJ1-5, the complete variable domain is DSGVTQTPKHLITATGQRVTLRCSPRSGDLSVYWYQQSLDQGLQFLIQYYNGEERAKGNILERFSAQQFPDLHSELNLSSLELGDSALYFCASSALGRGQPQHFGDGTRLSIL.

CDR3 loop: CASSLYPGELFF. CDR3 sequence (DNA): TGTGCCAGCAGTTTATATCCCGGGGAGCTGTTTTTT. The chain couples TRBV27 to TRBJ2-2, with D uncertain. The V gene lost 1 base and the J gene lost 6 bases, with 3 bases spanning the gap. Germline CDR1 and CDR2: MNHEY and SMNVEV (reference sequence). This CDR3 spans 12 amino acids.

This clonotype was picked up many times. This chain links TRBV28 with TRBJ2-1; 10 bases fit TRBD2. Germline CDR1 MDHEN, CDR2 SYDVKM. The CDR3 runs to 17 residues. V trimming: 6 bases; J trimming: 4 bases; junction bases outside the gene matches: 12. The DNA of the CDR3 is TGTGCCAGCAGCCCGCTAGGACTAGCGGAGAGATACAATGAGCAGTTCTTC. Its translation is CASSPLGLAERYNEQFF.

The sample holds many counts of this clonotype. The chain employs TRBV30 and TRBJ1-2; D gene ambiguous. The CDR3 totals 12 residues. CDR1 and CDR2 (germline): GTSNPN, SVGIG (reference sequence). Trimming removed 4 bases at V and 5 bases at J, with 11 bases between. The CDR3 reads CAWTESAYGYTF. The CDR3 DNA is TGTGCCTGGACAGAGTCAGCATATGGCTACACCTTC. The full variable domain, its missing parts supplied by reference TRBV30 and TRBJ1-2, is SQTIHQWPATLVQPVGSPLSLECTVEGTSNPNLYWYRQAAGRGLQLLFYSVGIGQISSEVPQNLSASRPQDRQFILSSKKLLLSDSGFYLCAWTESAYGYTFGSGTRLTVV.

The table lists this clonotype with many counts. CDR3 protein: CASSSTWMNTEAFF. In DNA, the CDR3 is TGTGCCAGCAGTTCAACCTGGATGAACACTGAAGCTTTCTTT. The chain couples TRBV28 to TRBJ1-1; no reliable D call. Trimming took 4 bases from V and 0 from J, leaving 9 bases between them. The CDR3 extends over 14 amino acids. In germline, CDR1 is MDHEN, CDR2 SYDVKM.

J is TRBJ1-2 and V is TRBV12-3 or TRBV12-4; 7 nucleotides match TRBD1. Germline trimming cut 5 bases from V and 4 bases from J; bases unmatched to any gene: 10. The CDR3 sequence is 15 residues long. For the CDR3, the DNA is TGTGCCAGCAGTCAAACTTCGGGACAGTCCTATGGCTACACCTTC. Translating it yields CASSQTSGQSYGYTF.

This clonotype came up many times. This chain links TRBV11-2 with TRBJ2-3, with D possibly TRBD1 on 5 matching bases. Per the germline V gene, CDR1 is SGHAT and CDR2 is FQNNGV. V was cut by 1 base and J by 3 bases, with 14 bases left in between. The CDR3 is made up of 16 amino acids. As DNA, the CDR3 is TGTGCCAGCAGCTTAGCCCTTACGCAGGGAACAGATACGCAGTATTTT. The encoded protein is CASSLALTQGTDTQYF.

This clonotype was recorded at least ten times. The V gene is TRBV20-1, the J gene TRBJ2-1; 8 nucleotides agree with TRBD2. V gave up 6 bases and J gave up 0 bases; unmatched junction bases: 4. Germline lookup yields CDR1 DFQATT and CDR2 SNEGSKA (reference sequence). This CDR3 comprises 14 residues. In nucleotides, the CDR3 is TGCAGTGCGGGGACTAGAACCTCCTACAATGAGCAGTTCTTC. Its protein product is CSAGTRTSYNEQFF.

This clonotype showed up many times. The chain has TRBV27 and TRBJ1-5; D might be TRBD1 (5 bases). Germline CDR1 MNHEY, CDR2 SMNVEV (reference sequence). The length of the CDR3 is 14 residues. V lost 5 bases to trimming and J lost 7 bases, with 15 bases between them. In nucleotides, the CDR3 is TGTGCCAGCAGTCCCTCTACTGGGGGACAGCCCCAGCATTTT. The encoded protein is CASSPSTGGQPQHF.

This clonotype was counted only a few times. V gene TRBV28 combines with J gene TRBJ2-2; a possible D gene is TRBD2 (5 bases). This CDR3 is 15 amino acids long. V gave up 4 bases and J gave up 0 bases, with 9 bases separating them. The V gene's germline CDR1 is MDHEN and CDR2 SYDVKM. Here the CDR3 reads CASSSRVSNTGELFF. The DNA for the CDR3 is TGTGCCAGCAGTTCGCGGGTATCGAACACCGGGGAGCTGTTTTTT.

The chain employs TRBV28 and TRBJ2-7; the match to TRBD1 covers 12 bases. J was trimmed by 5 bases and V by 6 bases; bases with no gene match: 5. The CDR3 runs 14 residues. Germline V lookup: CDR1 MDHEN, CDR2 SYDVKM. CDR3 protein: CASRAGTGGNEQYF. DNA for the CDR3: TGTGCCAGCAGGGCCGGGACAGGGGGCAACGAGCAGTACTTC. Full variable domain (missing parts from reference TRBV28 and TRBJ2-7): DVKVTQSSRYLVKRTGEKVFLECVQDMDHENMFWYRQDPGLGLRLIYFSYDVKMKEKGDIPEGYSVSREKKERFSLILESASTNQTSMYLCASRAGTGGNEQYFGPGTRLTVT.

V usage is TRBV20-1 and J usage is TRBJ2-7; D is uncertain. The CDR3 length is 15 residues. Trimming shortened V by 1 base and J by 7 bases, and 20 bases separated the two germline ends. Looked up from germline, CDR1 is DFQATT and CDR2 is SNEGSKA (reference sequence). CDR3 sequence (DNA): TGCAGTGCTAGAGGGATAGCCGGCCCTAGGAAGGAGCAGTACTTC. Protein product: CSARGIAGPRKEQYF.

This clonotype has a handful of counts. The CDR3 bases are TGTGCCAGCAGCGTAGTAGGTGAGCCGGAGACCCAGTACTTC. The encoded protein is CASSVVGEPETQYF. The chain carries TRBV9 and TRBJ2-5; D call uncertain. The CDR3 extends over 14 amino acids. Trimming took 0 bases from V and 5 from J, leaving 11 bases between them. CDR1 is SGDLS, CDR2 YYNGEE, per germline.

The V and J genes are TRBV5-1 and TRBJ1-5, with no clear D. The CDR3 has 15 residues. Looked up from germline, CDR1 is SGHRS and CDR2 is YFSETQ. The ends were cut back, 4 bases at V and 2 bases at J, with 13 bases in the middle. CDR3 protein: CASSDGLLGNQPQHF. The DNA for the CDR3 is TGCGCCAGCAGCGACGGACTACTTGGCAATCAGCCCCAGCATTTT.